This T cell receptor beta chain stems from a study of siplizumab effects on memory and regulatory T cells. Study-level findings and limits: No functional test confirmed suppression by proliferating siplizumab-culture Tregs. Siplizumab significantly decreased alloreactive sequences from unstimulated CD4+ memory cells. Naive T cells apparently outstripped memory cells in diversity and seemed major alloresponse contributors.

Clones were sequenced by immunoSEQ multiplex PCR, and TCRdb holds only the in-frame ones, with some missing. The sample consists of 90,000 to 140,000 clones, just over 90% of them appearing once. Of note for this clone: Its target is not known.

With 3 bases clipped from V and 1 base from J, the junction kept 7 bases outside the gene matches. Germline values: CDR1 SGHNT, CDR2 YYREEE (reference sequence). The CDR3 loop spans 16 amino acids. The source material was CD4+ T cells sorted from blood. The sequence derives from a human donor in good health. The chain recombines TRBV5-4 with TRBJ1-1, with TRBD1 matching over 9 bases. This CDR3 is CASSWATGGRNTEAFF. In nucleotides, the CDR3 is TGTGCCAGCAGCTGGGCGACAGGGGGAAGGAACACTGAAGCTTTCTTT.